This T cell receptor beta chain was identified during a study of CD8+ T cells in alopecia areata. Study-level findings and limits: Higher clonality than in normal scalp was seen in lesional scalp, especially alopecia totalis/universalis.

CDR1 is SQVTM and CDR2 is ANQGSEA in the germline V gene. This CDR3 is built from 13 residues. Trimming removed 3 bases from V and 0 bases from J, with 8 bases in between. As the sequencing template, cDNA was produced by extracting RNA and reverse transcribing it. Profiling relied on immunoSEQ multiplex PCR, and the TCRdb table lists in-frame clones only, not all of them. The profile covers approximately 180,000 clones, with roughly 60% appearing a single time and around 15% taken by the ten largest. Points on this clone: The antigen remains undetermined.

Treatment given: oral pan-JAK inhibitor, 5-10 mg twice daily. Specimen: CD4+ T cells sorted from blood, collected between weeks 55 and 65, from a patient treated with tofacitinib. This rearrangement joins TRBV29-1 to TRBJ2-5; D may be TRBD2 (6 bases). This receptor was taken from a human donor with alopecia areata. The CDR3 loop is CSVEGRYQETQYF. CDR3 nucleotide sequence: TGCAGCGTTGAGGGGAGGTACCAAGAGACCCAGTACTTC.